A selection of T cell receptor beta chains follows, all from one sample in a study of blood T cell repertoires in COVID-19. The data were produced by immunoSEQ multiplex PCR, yet TCRdb's version contains in-frame clones alone and is incomplete. The sample has about 93,000 clones, 70% to 80% seen once. Input material: peripheral blood. The receptors derive from a human donor in a cohort sampled during active COVID-19. Each CDR3 is given with its conserved first and last residue. Fields, in order: clone size, V gene, J gene, D gene, CDR3 length, CDR3 protein, CDR3 DNA. A D gene is named only where the DNA matches it firmly. A clone size is listed for some rows: how often the clone was seen (once, few, many), or a class if it is expanded.

clone_size: NA; v_call: TRBV5-4; j_call: TRBJ2-7; d_call: TRBD2; cdr3_length: 16; cdr3_aa: CASSPLGAGGLNEQYF; cdr3_nt: TGTGCCAGCAGCCCACTAGGGGCGGGAGGGCTGAACGAGCAGTACTTC
clone_size: NA; v_call: TRBV5-4; j_call: TRBJ2-1; d_call: TRBD2; cdr3_length: 16; cdr3_aa: CASSLPTSGTHNEQFF; cdr3_nt: TGTGCCAGCAGCTTACCGACTAGCGGGACCCACAATGAGCAGTTCTTC
clone_size: NA; v_call: TRBV20-1; j_call: TRBJ2-1; d_call: TRBD2; cdr3_length: 11; cdr3_aa: CSVVAGGEQFF; cdr3_nt: TGCAGTGTAGTAGCGGGAGGTGAGCAGTTCTTC
clone_size: NA; v_call: TRBV28; j_call: TRBJ1-6; d_call: NA; cdr3_length: 13; cdr3_aa: CASRRLYNSPLHF; cdr3_nt: TGTGCCAGCAGGAGACTCTATAATTCACCCCTCCACTTT
clone_size: medium-sized; v_call: TRBV7-6; j_call: TRBJ2-2; d_call: NA; cdr3_length: 15; cdr3_aa: CASSLTLGDTGELFF; cdr3_nt: TGTGCCAGCAGCTTAACACTAGGTGATACCGGGGAGCTGTTTTTT
clone_size: NA; v_call: TRBV19; j_call: TRBJ2-1; d_call: TRBD2; cdr3_length: 14; cdr3_aa: CASSWSSGYNEQFF; cdr3_nt: TGTGCCAGTAGTTGGTCTAGCGGTTACAATGAGCAGTTCTTC
clone_size: few; v_call: TRBV7-8; j_call: TRBJ2-7; d_call: TRBD2; cdr3_length: 15; cdr3_aa: CASSRASGGTYEQYF; cdr3_nt: TGTGCCAGCAGCCGAGCTAGCGGGGGGACCTACGAGCAGTACTTC
clone_size: few; v_call: TRBV21-1; j_call: TRBJ1-5; d_call: NA; cdr3_length: 11; cdr3_aa: CASTTEQPQHF; cdr3_nt: TGTGCCAGCACCACAGAACAGCCCCAGCATTTT
clone_size: NA; v_call: TRBV7-9; j_call: TRBJ1-1; d_call: NA; cdr3_length: 13; cdr3_aa: CASSSDGRTEAFF; cdr3_nt: TGTGCCAGCAGCTCCGACGGGAGAACTGAAGCTTTCTTT
clone_size: NA; v_call: TRBV7-8; j_call: TRBJ1-1; d_call: NA; cdr3_length: 17; cdr3_aa: CASSSPPRILGGTEAFF; cdr3_nt: TGTGCCAGCAGCTCGCCCCCGAGGATCCTAGGTGGGACTGAAGCTTTCTTT
clone_size: NA; v_call: TRBV6-5; j_call: TRBJ1-1; d_call: TRBD1; cdr3_length: 14; cdr3_aa: CASRVQGRATEAFF; cdr3_nt: TGTGCCAGCAGAGTACAGGGGAGAGCCACTGAAGCTTTCTTT
clone_size: NA; v_call: TRBV5-1; j_call: TRBJ2-7; d_call: TRBD1; cdr3_length: 14; cdr3_aa: CASSTGQGAYEQYF; cdr3_nt: TGCGCCAGCAGTACGGGACAGGGGGCCTACGAGCAGTACTTC
clone_size: NA; v_call: TRBV7-8; j_call: TRBJ1-1; d_call: NA; cdr3_length: 14; cdr3_aa: CASSDGTKNTEAFF; cdr3_nt: TGTGCCAGCAGCGACGGGACTAAGAACACTGAAGCTTTCTTT
clone_size: NA; v_call: TRBV6-5; j_call: TRBJ1-5; d_call: NA; cdr3_length: 13; cdr3_aa: CASSPRGDQPQHF; cdr3_nt: TGTGCCAGCAGCCCCCGGGGGGATCAGCCCCAGCATTTT
clone_size: NA; v_call: TRBV5-1; j_call: TRBJ2-1; d_call: TRBD2; cdr3_length: 16; cdr3_aa: CASGPGTSGRAYEQFF; cdr3_nt: TGCGCCAGCGGACCCGGGACTAGCGGGAGGGCCTATGAGCAGTTCTTC
clone_size: NA; v_call: TRBV14; j_call: TRBJ2-7; d_call: NA; cdr3_length: 12; cdr3_aa: CASSQAAYEQYF; cdr3_nt: TGTGCCAGCAGCCAAGCTGCCTACGAGCAGTACTTC
clone_size: NA; v_call: TRBV2; j_call: TRBJ1-6; d_call: NA; cdr3_length: 16; cdr3_aa: CASRAARSGKGSPLHF; cdr3_nt: TGTGCCAGCAGGGCAGCGCGATCAGGGAAAGGTTCACCCCTCCACTTT
clone_size: NA; v_call: TRBV11-2; j_call: TRBJ2-2; d_call: NA; cdr3_length: 13; cdr3_aa: CASSFPGTGELFF; cdr3_nt: TGTGCCAGCAGCTTCCCAGGAACCGGGGAGCTGTTTTTT
clone_size: many; v_call: TRBV28; j_call: TRBJ1-6; d_call: TRBD1; cdr3_length: 16; cdr3_aa: CASKIAGTGYNSPLHF; cdr3_nt: TGTGCCAGCAAGATTGCAGGGACAGGTTATAATTCACCCCTCCACTTT
clone_size: once; v_call: TRBV28; j_call: TRBJ2-7; d_call: TRBD2; cdr3_length: 15; cdr3_aa: CASSGPTGGTYEQYF; cdr3_nt: TGTGCCAGCTCGGGGCCGACGGGGGGGACCTACGAGCAGTACTTC
clone_size: NA; v_call: TRBV5-1; j_call: TRBJ2-7; d_call: TRBD2; cdr3_length: 21; cdr3_aa: CASSFGSGVIAGEHSGYEQYF; cdr3_nt: TGCGCCAGCAGCTTTGGGAGCGGGGTTATAGCGGGAGAGCACTCCGGCTACGAGCAGTACTTC
clone_size: NA; v_call: TRBV28; j_call: TRBJ2-1; d_call: TRBD2; cdr3_length: 21; cdr3_aa: CASRSFAGTSGRASSYNEQFF; cdr3_nt: TGTGCCAGCAGATCCTTTGCCGGGACTAGCGGGAGGGCGAGCTCCTACAATGAGCAGTTCTTC
clone_size: NA; v_call: TRBV6-5; j_call: TRBJ2-2; d_call: NA; cdr3_length: 15; cdr3_aa: CASSYGHSNTGELFF; cdr3_nt: TGTGCCAGCAGTTACGGACACTCGAACACCGGGGAGCTGTTTTTT
clone_size: once; v_call: TRBV5-4; j_call: TRBJ2-2; d_call: NA; cdr3_length: 14; cdr3_aa: CASSSSLPNGELFF; cdr3_nt: TGTGCCAGCAGCTCCAGTCTCCCGAACGGGGAGCTGTTTTTT
clone_size: many; v_call: TRBV19; j_call: TRBJ1-3; d_call: NA; cdr3_length: 16; cdr3_aa: CASIVGGLSSGNTIYF; cdr3_nt: TGTGCCAGTATAGTTGGGGGCCTAAGCTCTGGAAACACCATATATTTT
clone_size: NA; v_call: TRBV9; j_call: TRBJ1-2; d_call: TRBD1; cdr3_length: 14; cdr3_aa: CASSVAATGDGYTF; cdr3_nt: TGTGCCAGCAGCGTAGCGGCGACAGGGGATGGCTACACCTTC
clone_size: NA; v_call: TRBV30; j_call: TRBJ1-4; d_call: NA; cdr3_length: 13; cdr3_aa: CAWSAFPREKLFF; cdr3_nt: TGTGCCTGGAGTGCCTTTCCCCGTGAAAAACTGTTTTTT
clone_size: NA; v_call: TRBV10-3; j_call: TRBJ2-7; d_call: TRBD2; cdr3_length: 14; cdr3_aa: CAISGLAGTYEQYF; cdr3_nt: TGTGCCATCAGCGGACTAGCGGGGACCTACGAGCAGTACTTC
clone_size: NA; v_call: TRBV7-3; j_call: TRBJ2-2; d_call: NA; cdr3_length: 12; cdr3_aa: CASSFNTEELFF; cdr3_nt: TGTGCCAGCAGCTTCAACACCGAGGAGCTGTTTTTT
clone_size: NA; v_call: TRBV10-3; j_call: TRBJ1-2; d_call: NA; cdr3_length: 13; cdr3_aa: CAISAEQTYSYTF; cdr3_nt: TGTGCCATCAGTGCGGAACAGACCTATAGCTACACCTTC
clone_size: NA; v_call: TRBV3-1/TRBV3-2; j_call: TRBJ1-2; d_call: NA; cdr3_length: 15; cdr3_aa: CASSQDAGRNYGYTF; cdr3_nt: TGTGCCAGCAGCCAAGACGCGGGGCGGAACTATGGCTACACCTTC
clone_size: NA; v_call: TRBV2; j_call: TRBJ2-1; d_call: NA; cdr3_length: 11; cdr3_aa: CASSLYNEQFF; cdr3_nt: TGTGCCAGCAGTTTATACAATGAGCAGTTCTTC
clone_size: NA; v_call: TRBV5-1; j_call: TRBJ1-4; d_call: NA; cdr3_length: 14; cdr3_aa: CASSLGQLNEKLFF; cdr3_nt: TGCGCCAGCAGCTTGGGACAGCTTAATGAAAAACTGTTTTTT
clone_size: NA; v_call: TRBV28; j_call: TRBJ1-6; d_call: NA; cdr3_length: 13; cdr3_aa: CASSLDRNSPLHF; cdr3_nt: TGTGCCAGCAGTTTGGACAGAAATTCACCCCTCCACTTT
clone_size: NA; v_call: TRBV10-3; j_call: TRBJ2-1; d_call: TRBD2; cdr3_length: 14; cdr3_aa: CAISGKREGNEQFF; cdr3_nt: TGTGCCATCAGTGGAAAGCGGGAGGGCAATGAGCAGTTCTTC
clone_size: once; v_call: TRBV9; j_call: TRBJ2-3; d_call: NA; cdr3_length: 14; cdr3_aa: CASSVGLSTDTQYF; cdr3_nt: TGTGCCAGCAGCGTAGGACTGAGCACAGATACGCAGTATTTT
clone_size: NA; v_call: TRBV28; j_call: TRBJ2-3; d_call: NA; cdr3_length: 12; cdr3_aa: CASSVPGDTQYF; cdr3_nt: TGTGCCAGCAGTGTACCAGGAGATACGCAGTATTTT
clone_size: NA; v_call: TRBV2; j_call: TRBJ2-5; d_call: TRBD1; cdr3_length: 15; cdr3_aa: CASSSGTGFTETQYF; cdr3_nt: TGTGCCAGCAGTTCCGGGACAGGGTTTACAGAGACCCAGTACTTC
clone_size: NA; v_call: TRBV6-1; j_call: TRBJ1-3; d_call: NA; cdr3_length: 16; cdr3_aa: CASSEAQGLSGNTIYF; cdr3_nt: TGTGCCAGCAGTGAAGCCCAGGGGCTCTCTGGAAACACCATATATTTT
clone_size: once; v_call: TRBV9; j_call: TRBJ1-5; d_call: NA; cdr3_length: 17; cdr3_aa: CASSVIGVQTSNQPQHF; cdr3_nt: TGTGCCAGCAGCGTAATAGGTGTACAGACTAGCAATCAGCCCCAGCATTTT
clone_size: NA; v_call: TRBV13; j_call: TRBJ1-2; d_call: TRBD1; cdr3_length: 14; cdr3_aa: CASSWDRGLGGYTF; cdr3_nt: TGTGCCAGCAGCTGGGACAGGGGTTTAGGGGGCTACACCTTC
clone_size: NA; v_call: TRBV28; j_call: TRBJ2-1; d_call: NA; cdr3_length: 15; cdr3_aa: CASSRSGLPSDEQFF; cdr3_nt: TGTGCCAGCAGTCGATCGGGACTCCCTTCGGATGAGCAGTTCTTC
clone_size: once; v_call: TRBV23-1; j_call: TRBJ2-3; d_call: NA; cdr3_length: 16; cdr3_aa: CASTPASSVSTDTQYF; cdr3_nt: TGCGCCAGCACACCTGCGTCGTCCGTGAGCACAGATACGCAGTATTTT
clone_size: once; v_call: TRBV18; j_call: TRBJ1-6; d_call: NA; cdr3_length: 14; cdr3_aa: CASSPETANSPLHF; cdr3_nt: TGTGCCAGCTCACCAGAGACAGCGAATTCACCCCTCCACTTT
clone_size: NA; v_call: TRBV6-1; j_call: TRBJ2-1; d_call: NA; cdr3_length: 16; cdr3_aa: CASSEFIDSSYNEQFF; cdr3_nt: TGTGCCAGCAGTGAATTCATAGATAGCTCCTACAATGAGCAGTTCTTC